Listed below are T cell receptor beta chains from one sample, sequenced in a study of beta chain features in type 1 diabetes. Generated by immunoSEQ multiplex PCR, the TCRdb table keeps only in-frame clones and is missing some. In the table there are 640,000 or so clones, over 11% of which are singletons. The sequenced material came from naive CD4+ T cells from blood. The receptors derive from a man aged 18 to 30 with type 1 diabetes. Each CDR3 is given with its conserved first and last residue. Fields, in order: J gene, V gene, clone size, D gene, CDR3 protein, CDR3 DNA. The D gene is left open where the match is weak. A clone size is listed for some rows: how often the clone was seen (once, few, many), or a class if it is expanded.

J gene: TRBJ2-4; V gene: TRBV9; clone size: -; D gene: -; CDR3 protein: CASSVEGQGLAKNIQYF; CDR3 DNA: TGTGCCAGCAGCGTAGAAGGCCAGGGCCTAGCCAAAAACATTCAGTACTTC
J gene: TRBJ1-2; V gene: TRBV9; clone size: -; D gene: TRBD1; CDR3 protein: CASSAEQGAYGYTF; CDR3 DNA: TGTGCCAGCAGCGCAGAACAGGGGGCCTATGGCTACACCTTC
J gene: TRBJ2-3; V gene: TRBV29-1; clone size: few; D gene: -; CDR3 protein: CSVEGGGGADTQYF; CDR3 DNA: TGCAGCGTTGAAGGGGGAGGGGGAGCAGATACGCAGTATTTT
J gene: TRBJ1-4; V gene: TRBV25-1; clone size: -; D gene: -; CDR3 protein: CASSDDEGALYEKLFF; CDR3 DNA: TGTGCCAGCAGTGATGACGAGGGCGCACTCTATGAAAAACTGTTTTTT
J gene: TRBJ1-5; V gene: TRBV19; clone size: few; D gene: -; CDR3 protein: CASSMGGPQHF; CDR3 DNA: TGTGCCAGTAGTATGGGTGGGCCCCAGCATTTT
J gene: TRBJ2-7; V gene: TRBV15; clone size: few; D gene: -; CDR3 protein: CATSRDSLYEQYF; CDR3 DNA: TGTGCCACCAGCAGAGATTCCCTCTACGAGCAGTACTTC
J gene: TRBJ2-3; V gene: TRBV5-4; clone size: -; D gene: TRBD2; CDR3 protein: CASSVGLAGDTDTQYF; CDR3 DNA: TGTGCCAGCAGCGTGGGACTAGCGGGGGACACAGATACGCAGTATTTT
J gene: TRBJ2-4; V gene: TRBV7-9; clone size: few; D gene: TRBD1; CDR3 protein: CASSWTGDNIQYF; CDR3 DNA: TGTGCCAGCAGCTGGACAGGGGATAACATTCAGTACTTC
J gene: TRBJ1-5; V gene: TRBV10-3; clone size: -; D gene: -; CDR3 protein: CATLDSFNQPQHF; CDR3 DNA: TGTGCCACCTTGGACAGCTTCAATCAGCCCCAGCATTTT
J gene: TRBJ2-5; V gene: TRBV29-1; clone size: -; D gene: -; CDR3 protein: CSVAFPQGPGSQYF; CDR3 DNA: TGCAGCGTTGCTTTCCCCCAGGGGCCAGGGTCCCAGTACTTC
J gene: TRBJ1-5; V gene: TRBV29-1; clone size: few; D gene: -; CDR3 protein: CSVEDHSGEGQPQHF; CDR3 DNA: TGCAGCGTTGAAGATCATTCAGGGGAAGGTCAGCCCCAGCATTTT
J gene: TRBJ1-5; V gene: TRBV7-2; clone size: few; D gene: -; CDR3 protein: CASSFQILSNQPQHF; CDR3 DNA: TGTGCCAGCAGCTTCCAAATTCTTAGCAATCAGCCCCAGCATTTT
J gene: TRBJ2-5; V gene: TRBV6-5; clone size: few; D gene: -; CDR3 protein: CASGWGTLETQYF; CDR3 DNA: TGTGCCAGTGGGTGGGGTACCTTGGAGACCCAGTACTTC
J gene: TRBJ1-1; V gene: TRBV5-5; clone size: few; D gene: -; CDR3 protein: CASSLEGKNTEAFF; CDR3 DNA: TGTGCCAGCAGCTTAGAGGGCAAGAACACTGAAGCTTTCTTT
J gene: TRBJ2-1; V gene: TRBV9; clone size: few; D gene: TRBD2; CDR3 protein: CASSVGGSGGPSSYNEQFF; CDR3 DNA: TGTGCCAGCAGCGTAGGTGGTAGCGGGGGGCCGAGCTCCTACAATGAGCAGTTCTTC
J gene: TRBJ2-3; V gene: TRBV10-3; clone size: -; D gene: -; CDR3 protein: CAIGSASTDTQYF; CDR3 DNA: TGTGCCATCGGAAGTGCTAGCACAGATACGCAGTATTTT
J gene: TRBJ1-2; V gene: TRBV15; clone size: few; D gene: -; CDR3 protein: CATSRDRGEAGGYTF; CDR3 DNA: TGTGCCACCAGCAGAGATAGGGGGGAAGCGGGTGGCTACACCTTC
J gene: TRBJ1-5; V gene: TRBV5-6; clone size: -; D gene: TRBD1; CDR3 protein: CASSSGQGDQPQHF; CDR3 DNA: TGTGCCAGCAGCTCCGGACAGGGTGATCAGCCCCAGCATTTT